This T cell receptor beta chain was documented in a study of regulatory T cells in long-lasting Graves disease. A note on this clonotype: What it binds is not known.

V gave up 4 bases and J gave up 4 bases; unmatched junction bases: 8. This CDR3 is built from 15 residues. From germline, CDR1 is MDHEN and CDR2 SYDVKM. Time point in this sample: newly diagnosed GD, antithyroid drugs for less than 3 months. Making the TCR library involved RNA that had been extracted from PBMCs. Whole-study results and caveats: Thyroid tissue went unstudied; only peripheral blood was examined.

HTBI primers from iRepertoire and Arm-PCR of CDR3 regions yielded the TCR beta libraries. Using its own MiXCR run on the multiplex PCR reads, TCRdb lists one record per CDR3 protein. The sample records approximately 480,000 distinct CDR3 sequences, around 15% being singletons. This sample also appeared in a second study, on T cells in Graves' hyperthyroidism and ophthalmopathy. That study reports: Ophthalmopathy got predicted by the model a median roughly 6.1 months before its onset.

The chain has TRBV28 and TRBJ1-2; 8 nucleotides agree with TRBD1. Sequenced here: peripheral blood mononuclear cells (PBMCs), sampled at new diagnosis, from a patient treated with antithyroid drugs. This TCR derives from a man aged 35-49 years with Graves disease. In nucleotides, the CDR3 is TGTGCCAGCAGTTCGCCCGGACAGGGAACCTATGGCTACACCTTC. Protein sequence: CASSSPGQGTYGYTF.